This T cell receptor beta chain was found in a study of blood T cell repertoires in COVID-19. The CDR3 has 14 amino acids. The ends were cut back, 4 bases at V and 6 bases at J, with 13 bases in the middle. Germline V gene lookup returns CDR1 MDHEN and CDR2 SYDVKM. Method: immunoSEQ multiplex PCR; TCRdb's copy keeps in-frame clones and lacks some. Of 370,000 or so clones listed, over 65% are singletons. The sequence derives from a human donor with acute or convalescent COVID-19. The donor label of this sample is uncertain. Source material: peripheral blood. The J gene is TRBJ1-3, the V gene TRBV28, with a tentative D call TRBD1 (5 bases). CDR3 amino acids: CASSSGGPENTIYF. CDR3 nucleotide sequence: TGTGCCAGCAGTTCGGGGGGACCTGAAAACACCATATATTTT. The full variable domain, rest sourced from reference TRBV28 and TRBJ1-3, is DVKVTQSSRYLVKRTGEKVFLECVQDMDHENMFWYRQDPGLGLRLIYFSYDVKMKEKGDIPEGYSVSREKKERFSLILESASTNQTSMYLCASSSGGPENTIYFGEGSWLTVV.